A selection of T cell receptor beta chains follows, all from one sample in a study of cytomegalovirus exposure and HLA in healthy donors. The table came from immunoSEQ multiplex PCR; TCRdb's copy has only in-frame clones and leaves some out. Among around 100,000 clones listed, 75% to 85% were seen once. Sequenced input: PBMCs. All receptors derive from a woman younger than 35 in good health and CMV-seropositive. Each CDR3 is given with its conserved first and last residue. D genes are given only for firm matches. Clone size is not always given. Where it is, it says once, few, many or a class for expanded clones.

TRBD1,.,TRBJ2-7,TRBV19,CASSIAGQGAYEQYF,TGTGCCAGTAGTATAGCCGGACAGGGGGCGTACGAGCAGTACTTC
TRBD1,.,TRBJ2-5,TRBV2,CASSLTGLTETQYF,TGTGCCAGCAGCCTGACAGGGTTGACGGAGACCCAGTACTTC
TRBD2,.,TRBJ2-5,TRBV9,CASSVGLAGPHYQETQYF,TGTGCCAGCAGCGTAGGGCTAGCGGGTCCCCACTACCAAGAGACCCAGTACTTC
.,few,TRBJ1-2,TRBV25-1,CASSELETGGGYTF,TGTGCCAGCAGTGAGTTGGAGACCGGTGGTGGCTACACCTTC
TRBD1,.,TRBJ2-2,TRBV19,CASSQLGQAEVLGELFF,TGTGCCAGTTCCCAGTTGGGACAGGCCGAGGTATTAGGGGAGCTGTTTTTT
.,.,TRBJ1-1,TRBV5-4,CARSLVQRGGTEAFF,TGTGCCAGAAGCTTGGTGCAGCGAGGGGGAACTGAAGCTTTCTTT
TRBD1,.,TRBJ1-5,TRBV28,CASSDNRGVSNQPQHF,TGTGCCAGCAGTGATAACAGGGGAGTGAGCAATCAGCCCCAGCATTTT
.,few,TRBJ1-3,TRBV5-1,CASSLDGGSSGNTIYF,TGCGCCAGCAGCTTGGACGGGGGGAGCTCTGGAAACACCATATATTTT
.,.,TRBJ1-3,TRBV5-1,CASSLGDRSGNTIYF,TGCGCCAGCAGCTTGGGAGACAGGTCCGGAAACACCATATATTTT
TRBD1,once,TRBJ1-2,TRBV27,CASSPLSWDSNYGYTF,TGTGCCAGCAGTCCTCTTTCCTGGGACAGCAACTATGGCTACACCTTC
TRBD2,.,TRBJ2-7,TRBV5-1,CASSFYSGPTYEQYF,TGCGCCAGCAGCTTCTATAGCGGGCCCACCTACGAGCAGTACTTC
.,.,TRBJ2-7,TRBV6-5,CASSWGGYGSYEQYF,TGTGCCAGCAGTTGGGGAGGTTACGGCTCCTACGAGCAGTACTTC
.,.,TRBJ2-2,TRBV5-5,CASSSTGGELFF,TGTGCCAGCAGCTCAACAGGGGGGGAGCTGTTTTTT
.,.,TRBJ1-3,TRBV11-3,CASSLTGLGNTIYF,TGTGCCAGCAGCTTGACGGGACTCGGAAACACCATATATTTT
.,.,TRBJ2-7,TRBV27,CASSSRSHEQYF,TGTGCCAGCAGTTCCCGGTCCCACGAGCAGTACTTC
.,.,TRBJ1-2,TRBV9,CASSVSTGFSYGYTF,TGTGCCAGCAGCGTATCTACAGGCTTTAGCTATGGCTACACCTTC
.,.,TRBJ2-7,TRBV10-3,CAIRIAGSNEQYF,TGTGCCATCAGGATCGCAGGGTCTAACGAGCAGTACTTC
TRBD2,.,TRBJ2-7,TRBV2,CASRTSGGGSYEQYF,TGTGCCAGCAGGACGTCGGGGGGAGGGTCCTACGAGCAGTACTTC
.,.,TRBJ1-5,TRBV19,CASRNYVGNNQPQHF,TGTGCCAGTCGAAATTATGTCGGGAACAATCAGCCCCAGCATTTT
.,.,TRBJ2-6,TRBV5-5,CASSSSPWTEVSGANVLTF,TGTGCCAGCAGCTCCTCCCCCTGGACAGAGGTCTCTGGGGCCAACGTCCTGACTTTC
TRBD2,.,TRBJ2-1,TRBV15,CATSSEREGDYNEQFF,TGTGCCACCAGCAGCGAGCGGGAGGGGGACTACAATGAGCAGTTCTTC
.,.,TRBJ2-5,TRBV9,CASSPGGTQETQYF,TGTGCCAGCAGCCCCGGCGGGACCCAAGAGACCCAGTACTTC